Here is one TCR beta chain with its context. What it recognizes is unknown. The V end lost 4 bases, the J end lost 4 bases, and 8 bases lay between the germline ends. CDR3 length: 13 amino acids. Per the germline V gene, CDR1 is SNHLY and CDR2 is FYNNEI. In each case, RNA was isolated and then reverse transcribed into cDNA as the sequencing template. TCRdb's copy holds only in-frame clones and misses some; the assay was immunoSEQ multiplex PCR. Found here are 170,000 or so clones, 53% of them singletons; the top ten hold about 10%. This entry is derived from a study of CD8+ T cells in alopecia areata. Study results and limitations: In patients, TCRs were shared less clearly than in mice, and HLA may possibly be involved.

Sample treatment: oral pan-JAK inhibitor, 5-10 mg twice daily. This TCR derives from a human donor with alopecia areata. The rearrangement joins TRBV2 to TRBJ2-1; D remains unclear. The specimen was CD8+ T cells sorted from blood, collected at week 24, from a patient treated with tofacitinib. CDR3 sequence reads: CASSGPPYNEQFF. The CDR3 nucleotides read TGTGCCAGCAGTGGACCCCCTTACAATGAGCAGTTCTTC.